Shown below are 11 T cell receptor beta chains from a single sample sequenced in a study of blood T cell repertoires in COVID-19 (dated by TCRdb to the early 2020s). Library prep was done by the immunoSEQ multiplex PCR assay. TCRdb carries this immuneACCESS record with in-frame sequences only. Its versions omit some clonotypes, under half of them owing to an unresolved V gene in the studies checked, with the rest unexplained. This sample holds roughly 200,000 clones; approximately 81% were observed only once. Around 20% of the sample comes from the top ten. The sequencing input was PBMCs or T cells enriched from blood (not recorded which). The receptors were gathered from a man between 35 and 55 years old who had recovered from COVID-19.

The V and J genes are TRBV7-2 and TRBJ1-4; 7 positions agree with TRBD1. V shed 1 base, J shed 8 bases, and the junction held 10 bases outside the gene matches. The CDR3 totals 16 residues. CDR1 and CDR2 from the germline V gene are SGHTA and FQGNSA. The CDR3 loop is CASSLVVGGAGEKLFF. As DNA, the CDR3 is TGTGCCAGCAGCTTAGTCGTAGGGGGCGCGGGGGAAAAACTGTTTTTT.

The chain couples TRBV5-1 to TRBJ2-1, with D perhaps TRBD2 (5 bases). CDR1 is SGHRS, CDR2 YFSETQ, per germline. V was shortened by 4 bases and J by 8 bases, with 13 bases between the two germline ends. CDR3 length equals 13 residues. In DNA, the CDR3 is TGCGCCAGCAGCCGCCAAACCGGGGATGAGCAGTTCTTC. It is translated as CASSRQTGDEQFF. Filled out from reference TRBV5-1 and TRBJ2-1, the complete variable domain reads KAGVTQTPRYLIKTRGQQVTLSCSPISGHRSVSWYQQTPGQGLQFLFEYFSETQRNKGNFPGRFSGRQFSNSRSEMNVSTLELGDSALYLCASSRQTGDEQFFGPGTRLTVL.

The chain recombines TRBV29-1 with TRBJ2-7, with 8 bases fitting TRBD2. Per germline, CDR1 SQVTM and CDR2 ANQGSEA. Losses at the gene ends were 5 bases for V and 3 bases for J; bases not matched to a gene: 9. The CDR3 runs 14 residues. The CDR3 sequence is CSVSNSGTSYEQYF. The CDR3 nucleotides are TGCAGCGTTTCTAACTCCGGGACTAGCTACGAGCAGTACTTC.

The chain combines TRBV3-1 (or the pseudogene TRBV3-2) with TRBJ2-1, with TRBD2 matching 12 bases. The CDR3 loop spans 17 amino acids. V dropped 2 bases and J dropped 7; count of bases not matched to a gene: 9. From germline, CDR1 is LGHDT and CDR2 YNNKEL (reference sequence). DNA of the CDR3: TGTGCCAGCAGCCAACTCACCGGACTAGCGGGAAAGAATGAGCAGTTCTTC. The encoded protein is CASSQLTGLAGKNEQFF.

The V gene is TRBV28, the J gene TRBJ2-1; 14 bases line up with TRBD2. Trimming removed 5 bases from V and 7 bases from J; junction bases left unmatched: 4. This CDR3 is 15 amino acids long. Germline V gene lookup returns CDR1 MDHEN and CDR2 SYDVKM. This CDR3 reads CASSPTSGRGNEQFF. Here the CDR3 DNA reads TGTGCCAGCAGTCCGACTAGCGGGAGGGGTAATGAGCAGTTCTTC.

J is TRBJ1-2 and V is TRBV27; TRBD1 is a possible D gene (5 bases). This CDR3 spans 14 amino acids. CDR1 and CDR2 from the germline V gene are MNHEY and SMNVEV (reference sequence). V lost 0 bases, J lost 7 bases, and 12 bases lay in between. CDR3 bases: TGTGCCAGCAGTTTATCGGGCGGGGGTACTGGCTACACCTTC. Translation: CASSLSGGGTGYTF.

The V gene is TRBV7-9, the J gene TRBJ1-3; 10 nucleotides match TRBD1. The CDR3 consists of 15 residues. Germline CDR1 and CDR2: SEHNR and FQNEAQ (reference sequence). With 5 bases clipped from V and 6 bases from J, the junction kept 7 bases outside the gene matches. The CDR3 loop reads CASSRGQGKENTIYF. CDR3 nucleotide sequence: TGTGCCAGCAGCCGGGGACAGGGGAAGGAAAACACCATATATTTT.

J is TRBJ2-7 and V is TRBV4-3, with 7 bases matching TRBD1. This CDR3 is 14 amino acids long. CDR1 and CDR2 (germline): LGHNA, YSLEER. V lost 1 base to trimming and J lost 2 bases; unmatched junction nucleotides: 2. CDR3 in DNA: TGCGCCAGCAGCCAAGGGCAGGGGGCCTACGAGCAGTACTTC. It encodes CASSQGQGAYEQYF.

J is TRBJ2-2 and V is TRBV5-1, with 10 bases fitting TRBD2. This CDR3 has 15 amino acids. Germline CDR1 reads SGHRS; CDR2 reads YFSETQ. Unmatched junction bases numbered 6, after V lost 3 bases and J lost 7 bases. The CDR3 sequence is CASSYLAGVHGELFF. DNA for the CDR3: TGCGCCAGCAGCTATCTAGCGGGAGTTCACGGGGAGCTGTTTTTT.

The CDR3 is CASSSLAALSEQFF. The CDR3 DNA follows: TGTGCCAGCAGCTCACTAGCGGCCCTATCAGAGCAGTTCTTC. The chain uses TRBV7-3 and TRBJ2-1, with 8 positions matching TRBD2. V lost 4 bases to trimming and J lost 10 bases; unmatched junction nucleotides: 9. In germline, CDR1 is SGHTA, CDR2 FQGTGA. The CDR3 consists of 14 residues. The full variable domain, rest sourced from reference TRBV7-3 and TRBJ2-1, is GAGVSQTPSNKVTEKGKYVELRCDPISGHTALYWYRQSLGQGPEFLIYFQGTGAADDSGLPNDRFFAVRPEGSVSTLKIQRTERGDSAVYLCASSSLAALSEQFFGPGTRLTVL.

The rearrangement joins TRBV7-8 to TRBJ2-3, with D possibly TRBD2 on 5 matching bases. V was clipped by 2 bases and J by 2 bases, with 11 bases between them. This CDR3 is built from 15 residues. The germline V gene has CDR1 SGHVS and CDR2 FQNEAQ. As DNA, the CDR3 is TGTGCCAGCAGCTTAAGAGGGAACCCCACAGATACGCAGTATTTT. As protein: CASSLRGNPTDTQYF.